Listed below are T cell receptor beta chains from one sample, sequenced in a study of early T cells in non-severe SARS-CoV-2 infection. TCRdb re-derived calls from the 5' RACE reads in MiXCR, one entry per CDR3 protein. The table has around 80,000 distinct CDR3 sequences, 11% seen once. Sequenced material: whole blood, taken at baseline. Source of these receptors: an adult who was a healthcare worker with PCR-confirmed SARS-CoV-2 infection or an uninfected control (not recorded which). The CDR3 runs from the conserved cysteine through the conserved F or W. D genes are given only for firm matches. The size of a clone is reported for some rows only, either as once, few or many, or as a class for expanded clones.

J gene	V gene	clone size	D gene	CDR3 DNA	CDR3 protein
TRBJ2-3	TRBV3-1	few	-	TGTGCCAGCAGCCAAGCAGTGTTCCTAGATACGCAGTATTTT	CASSQAVFLDTQYF
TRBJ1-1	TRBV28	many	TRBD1	TGTGCCAGCAGTTCTACCGGGACAGGGGACACTGAAGCTTTCTTT	CASSSTGTGDTEAFF
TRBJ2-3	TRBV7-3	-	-	TGTGCCAGCAGCCCAAGTGGGGGGGCGAATACGCAGTATTTT	CASSPSGGANTQYF
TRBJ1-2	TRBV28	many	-	TGTGCCAGCAGTCCGCAACAGGGTAGAGTGCCCTACACCTTC	CASSPQQGRVPYTF
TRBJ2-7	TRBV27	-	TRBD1	TGTGCCAGCAGTTTTAGGGGGCCGGGCGAGCAGTACTTC	CASSFRGPGEQYF
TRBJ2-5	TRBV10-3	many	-	TGTGCCATCAGTGTGGGGTCTCCCGAGACCCAGTACTTC	CAISVGSPETQYF
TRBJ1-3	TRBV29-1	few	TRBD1	TGCAGCTTTGGGACAGTGGGTAACACCATATATTTT	CSFGTVGNTIYF
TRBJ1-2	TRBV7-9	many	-	TGTGCCAGCAGCTTAGAGACGGGGGGAAATGGCTACACCTTC	CASSLETGGNGYTF
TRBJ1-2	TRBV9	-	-	TGTGCCAGCAGCGTAGGTCCAGGCGATGGCTACACCTTC	CASSVGPGDGYTF
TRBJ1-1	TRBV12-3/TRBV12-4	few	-	TGTGCCAGCACCCTGAACACTGAAGCTTTCTTT	CASTLNTEAFF
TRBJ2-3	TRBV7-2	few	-	TGTGCCAGCAGCTTAGGGGGGGCTAGCACAGATACGCAGTATTTT	CASSLGGASTDTQYF
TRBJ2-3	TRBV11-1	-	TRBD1	TGTGCCAGCAGCCTGGACAGGGGACCGGATACGCAGTATTTT	CASSLDRGPDTQYF
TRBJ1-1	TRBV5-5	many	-	TGTGCCAGCAGCTTCACAGCGAACACTGAAGCTTTCTTT	CASSFTANTEAFF
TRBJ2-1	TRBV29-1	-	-	TGCAGCGTTGTCGTCGGCTCACCAAATGAGCAGTTCTTC	CSVVVGSPNEQFF
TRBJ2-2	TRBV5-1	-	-	TGCGCCAGCAGCTTGCTGGCAGCCGGGGAGCTGTTTTTT	CASSLLAAGELFF
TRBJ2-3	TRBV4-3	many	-	TGCGCCAGCAGCCAAGATCTGACTACCCGCGCTCCGCAGTATTTT	CASSQDLTTRAPQYF
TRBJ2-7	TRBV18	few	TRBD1	TGTGCCAGCTCACCTCCGGGACAGGGCGGGTACTACGAGCAGTACTTC	CASSPPGQGGYYEQYF
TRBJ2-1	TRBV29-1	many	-	TGCACCCTCGTGATTAGCAGCAATGAGCAGTTCTTC	CTLVISSNEQFF
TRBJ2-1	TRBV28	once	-	TGTGCCAGCAGTTTCGTAGCCCCAAATGAGCAGTTCTTC	CASSFVAPNEQFF
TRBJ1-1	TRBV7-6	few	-	TGTGCCAGCAGCCAACAACATTCTACTGAAGCTTTCTTT	CASSQQHSTEAFF
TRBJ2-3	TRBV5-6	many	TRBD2	TGTGCCAGCAGCTTCGGACTAGCGAACACCGGTACGCAGTATTTT	CASSFGLANTGTQYF
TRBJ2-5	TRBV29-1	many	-	TGCAGCGTTGCCGGGGGCCTTATCCAAGAGACCCAGTACTTC	CSVAGGLIQETQYF
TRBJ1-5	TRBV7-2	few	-	TGTGCCAGCAGCTTAGGTGTCGGGGAGCAGCATTTT	CASSLGVGEQHF
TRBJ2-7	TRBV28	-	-	TGTGCCAGCAGTTTAGGCAGGAGCTCCTACGAGCAGTACTTC	CASSLGRSSYEQYF
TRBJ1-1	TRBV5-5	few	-	TGTGCCAGCAGCTTGTCCCCCACAGTCGTACCCCAAGCTTTCTTT	CASSLSPTVVPQAFF
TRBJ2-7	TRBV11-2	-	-	TGTGCCAACAGCCAAGCGCCCCGCTCCTACGAGCAGTACTTC	CANSQAPRSYEQYF
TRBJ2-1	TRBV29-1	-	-	TGCAGCGTGACGCGACAGAAAGGTCGCAATGAGCAGTTCTTC	CSVTRQKGRNEQFF
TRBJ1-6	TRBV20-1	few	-	TGCAGTGCGCAGCCGACAGGTGGCAGCTCCTATAATTCACCCCTCCACTTT	CSAQPTGGSSYNSPLHF
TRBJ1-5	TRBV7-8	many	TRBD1	TGTGCCAGCAGCTTAGCCCAGGGGGCCAGCAATCAGCCCCAGCATTTT	CASSLAQGASNQPQHF
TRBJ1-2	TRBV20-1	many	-	TGCAGTGCTAGCACCGGTAACGGCTATGGCTACACCTTC	CSASTGNGYGYTF
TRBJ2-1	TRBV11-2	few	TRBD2	TGTGCCAGCACCCAGGTCGGGGGGGCTTTAGAGCAGTTCTTC	CASTQVGGALEQFF
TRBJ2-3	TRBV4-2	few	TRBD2	TGTGCCAGCAGCCAAGCTAAAGGACTAGAGGATACGCAGTATTTT	CASSQAKGLEDTQYF
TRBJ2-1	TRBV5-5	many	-	TGTGCCAGCAGCTTGTCCAGAGCCTACAATGAGCAGTTCTTC	CASSLSRAYNEQFF
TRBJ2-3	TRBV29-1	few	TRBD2	TGCAGCGCCTCGGGACTAGTCGGAGGGGCGCAGTATTTT	CSASGLVGGAQYF
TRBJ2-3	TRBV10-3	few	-	TGTGCCACGACTAAGGGAGATACGCAGTATTTT	CATTKGDTQYF
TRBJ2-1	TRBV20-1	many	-	TGCAGTGCCCAGCCCATGGGACCGCTCCGGGCCAATGAGCAGTTCTTC	CSAQPMGPLRANEQFF
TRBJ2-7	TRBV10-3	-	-	TGTGCCATCAGTGAGGGAGCCGCCGGGCAGTACTTC	CAISEGAAGQYF
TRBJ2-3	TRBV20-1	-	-	TGCAGTGCTAGAGATGGACTATCGGGGGATACGCAGTATTTT	CSARDGLSGDTQYF
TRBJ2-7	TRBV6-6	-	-	TGTGCCAGCAGTTACTCGAAGGCTAGACACAACTACGAGCAGTACTTC	CASSYSKARHNYEQYF
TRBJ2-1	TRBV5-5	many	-	TGTGCCAGCAGCCCAGGAAGTCGTCCCTCCTACAATGAGCAGTTCTTC	CASSPGSRPSYNEQFF
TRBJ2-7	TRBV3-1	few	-	TGTGCCAGCAGCCAAGATTTGGCAGAATACTCCTACGAGCAGTACTTC	CASSQDLAEYSYEQYF
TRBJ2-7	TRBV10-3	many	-	TGTGCCATCAGCCCACTTCCCGGCTCCTACGAGCAGTACTTC	CAISPLPGSYEQYF
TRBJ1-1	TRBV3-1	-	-	TGTGCCAGCAGCCAAGAGGGCCCTGAAGCTTTCTTT	CASSQEGPEAFF
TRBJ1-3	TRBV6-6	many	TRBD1	TGTGCCAGCGGACAGGACGGAAACACCATATATTTT	CASGQDGNTIYF
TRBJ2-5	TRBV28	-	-	TGTGCCAGCAGTTCACGGACTGTAGAGACCCAGTACTTC	CASSSRTVETQYF
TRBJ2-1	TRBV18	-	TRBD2	TGTGCCAGCTCACCACGTCTTAGCGGGGGGACGTTCGGCAATGAGCAGTTCTTC	CASSPRLSGGTFGNEQFF
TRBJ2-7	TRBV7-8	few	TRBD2	TGTGCCAGCAGCTCACTAGCGGGGGACGCCTACGAGCAGTACTTC	CASSSLAGDAYEQYF
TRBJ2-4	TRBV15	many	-	TGTGCCACCGGGAATTCCCGGCGAGGACGGGACTGGACCCCTAAGCACTTC	CATGNSRRGRDWTPKHF
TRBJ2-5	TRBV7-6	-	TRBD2	TGTGCCAGCAGCTTTGGGCTAGCGGAAGAGACCCAGTACTTC	CASSFGLAEETQYF
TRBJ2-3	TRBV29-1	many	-	TGCAGCGTTGGCTCTAGCGAAGATACGCAGTATTTT	CSVGSSEDTQYF
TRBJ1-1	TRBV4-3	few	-	TGCGCCAGCAGCCAAGACAGGCAGAGGGCTGAAGCTTTCTTT	CASSQDRQRAEAFF
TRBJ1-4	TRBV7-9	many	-	TGTGCCAGCAGCTTAGACAGTAATGAAAAACTGTTTTTT	CASSLDSNEKLFF